This T cell receptor (beta chain) derives from a study of blood T cells in healthy people across ages. The study's findings and limits: Shifts in expanded clonotypes may have been confounded by donor CMV status, which was unknown.

Turning to this clonotype: The antigen is unknown.

Next came a second PCR, run for about 7 to 12 cycles, which used a sample-barcoded 5' primer along with a J-beta primer mix. Through a template-switch adaptor with 12 random nucleotides, each cDNA molecule received a tag. MiXCR was run by TCRdb on the 5' RACE reads, yielding one entry per CDR3 protein. The sample consists of about 1.6 million distinct CDR3 sequences, about 31% of them appearing once. The CDR3 is 15 residues long. Germline V gene sequence: CDR1 SGHDT, CDR2 YYEEEE. Trimming pared 3 bases from V and 3 bases from J, leaving 15 bases between. The sequenced sample consisted of blood. The receptor's source is a woman aged 30 to 39 in good health. The gene calls are TRBV5-6 and TRBJ1-2, with no clear D. The CDR3 protein is CASSSRTRIDYGYTF. The DNA of the CDR3 is TGTGCCAGCAGCTCTAGAACAAGGATCGACTATGGCTACACCTTC.